This record concerns one T cell receptor (beta chain) sequence. The data are from a study of CD8 T cells in Susac syndrome. In germline, CDR1 is MNHEY, CDR2 SMNVEV (reference sequence). V was cut by 0 bases and J by 5 bases, with 7 bases left in between. The CDR3 sequence is 14 residues long. An amount of RNA that ranged from roughly 0.45 to 1 ug was reverse transcribed with random hexamers. A multiplex approach, immunoSEQ multiplex PCR, amplified TCR beta CDR3 across 54 Vbeta and 13 Jbeta. TCRdb re-called the immunoSEQ multiplex PCR reads with MiXCR, one entry per CDR3 protein. In the table there are a few hundred thousand distinct CDR3 sequences, 90% to 95% of which are singletons.

This clonotype was obtained from a human donor with multiple sclerosis. The chain combines TRBV27 with TRBJ2-2; no definite D call. The sample taken for sequencing was CD8+ T cells from PBMCs. The CDR3 nucleotides are TGTGCCAGCAGTTTATCCAGCCTAACCGGGGAGCTGTTTTTT. Translating it yields CASSLSSLTGELFF.